The 22 T cell receptor beta chains reported below all come from one sample, sequenced in a study of cytomegalovirus exposure and HLA in healthy donors. Both 60 Vbeta primers and 13 Jbeta primers went into the PCR. Libraries were prepared by immunoSEQ multiplex PCR; TCRdb keeps only in-frame clonotypes and omits some of them. The sample consists of around 150,000 clones, 70% to 80% of them appearing once. Sequencing was performed on PBMCs. These receptors originate from a man aged 45-65 years in good health and CMV-seropositive.

The V call is TRBV2, the J call TRBJ2-1; 11 nucleotides agree with TRBD2. Germline V CDR1 and CDR2: SNHLY, FYNNEI. This CDR3 comprises 16 residues. Unmatched junction bases numbered 7, after V lost 7 bases and J lost 2 bases. The CDR3 region has the DNA TGTGCCAGCACCCCCCTAGCGGGAGGTACCTACAATGAGCAGTTCTTC. Encoded protein: CASTPLAGGTYNEQFF. Combining the CDR3 with reference TRBV2 and TRBJ2-1 gives the whole variable domain EPEVTQTPSHQVTQMGQEVILRCVPISNHLYFYWYRQILGQKVEFLVSFYNNEISEKSEIFDDQFSVERPDGSNFTLKIRSTKLEDSAMYFCASTPLAGGTYNEQFFGPGTRLTVL.

This clone was found a few times. In DNA, the CDR3 is TGCGCCAGCAGTGAGTCGGGACCGGGAGATAGCAATCAGCCCCAGCATTTT. Its translation is CASSESGPGDSNQPQHF. The V gene is TRBV10-2, the J gene TRBJ1-5, with D maybe TRBD1 (5 bases). The CDR3 totals 17 residues. CDR1 and CDR2 from the germline V gene are WSHSY and SAAADI. V lost 0 bases, J lost 0 bases, and 12 bases lay in between.

The chain links TRBV7-6 to TRBJ2-7; the match to TRBD2 covers 8 bases. Germline V CDR1 and CDR2: SGHVS, FNYEAQ. This CDR3 is built from 15 residues. V was pared by 1 base and J by 3 bases, with 5 bases of the junction left unmatched. Here the CDR3 reads CASSLGVSGNYEQYF. The CDR3 region has the DNA TGTGCCAGCAGCTTAGGGGTTAGCGGGAACTACGAGCAGTACTTC.

The V gene is TRBV27, the J gene TRBJ2-3; TRBD2 might be the D (6 bases). Trimming removed 8 bases at V and 2 bases at J, with 20 bases between. The CDR3 runs to 16 residues. Germline V gene lookup returns CDR1 MNHEY and CDR2 SMNVEV (reference sequence). CDR3 DNA sequence: TGTGCCAGCGGAACCCCATTTGGAGGGGTCACAGATACGCAGTATTTT. Its translation is CASGTPFGGVTDTQYF.

The CDR3: CASSATGVWYGYTF. Here the CDR3 DNA reads TGTGCCAGCAGCGCGACAGGGGTTTGGTATGGCTACACCTTC. This sequence joins TRBV9 and TRBJ1-2; TRBD1 agrees at 8 bases. V lost 3 bases to trimming and J lost 5 bases; unmatched junction nucleotides: 6. Germline V CDR1 and CDR2: SGDLS, YYNGEE. CDR3 size: 14 residues.

The chain is built from TRBV18 and TRBJ2-1; 8 positions match TRBD1. Per germline, CDR1 KGHSH and CDR2 LQKENI. The CDR3 contains 17 residues. With V trimmed by 3 bases and J by 3 bases, 10 bases remained unmatched. The CDR3 region has the DNA TGTGCCAGCTCACCCCAATCAGGGGGCGGTCGCTACAATGAGCAGTTCTTC. Its protein product is CASSPQSGGGRYNEQFF. The full variable domain, rest sourced from reference TRBV18 and TRBJ2-1, is NAGVMQNPRHLVRRRGQEARLRCSPMKGHSHVYWYRQLPEEGLKFMVYLQKENIIDESGMPKERFSAEFPKEGPSILRIQQVVRGDSAAYFCASSPQSGGGRYNEQFFGPGTRLTVL.

This clone was recorded once. The V gene is TRBV28, the J gene TRBJ1-4; no definite D call. The CDR3 has 14 residues. Germline CDR1 and CDR2: MDHEN and SYDVKM. V was cut by 3 bases and J by 3 bases, with 8 bases left in between. The CDR3 sequence: CASSFGRPNEKLFF. The CDR3 DNA sequence: TGTGCCAGCAGTTTCGGGAGGCCTAATGAAAAACTGTTTTTT.

The rearrangement uses TRBV4-1 and TRBJ1-4; 9 bases align to TRBD1. V shed 0 bases and J 11 bases; nucleotides not matched to a gene: 4. Germline V gene lookup returns CDR1 MGHRA and CDR2 YSYEKL. The CDR3 contains 14 residues. The CDR3 sequence: CASSQDRDRAKLFF. The CDR3 DNA is TGCGCCAGCAGCCAAGATCGGGACAGGGCGAAACTGTTTTTT.

The chain's CDR3 is CASSYSTQGAVPLHF. The CDR3 nucleotides read TGTGCCAGCAGTTACTCGACACAGGGGGCTGTACCCCTCCACTTT. The genes are TRBV6-5 and TRBJ1-6; TRBD1 matches 9 bases. The CDR3 length is 15 residues. Per the germline V gene, CDR1 is MNHEY and CDR2 is SVGAGI. V shed 0 bases, J shed 12 bases, and the junction held 6 bases outside the gene matches.

As for this clone: This sample also contains other DNA sequences that code for the same CDR3. The gene calls are TRBV5-1 and TRBJ2-5; 8 bases map to TRBD1. The V segment lost 0 bases and the J segment 5 bases; nucleotides outside the gene matches: 3. The CDR3 covers 14 residues. Per germline, CDR1 SGHRS and CDR2 YFSETQ. The chain's CDR3 is CASSLGQGRETQYF. CDR3 DNA sequence: TGCGCCAGCAGCTTGGGACAGGGGAGGGAGACCCAGTACTTC.

The V and J genes are TRBV7-8 and TRBJ2-5; 12 positions match TRBD2. The DNA matches TRBJ2-7 better at its end, which makes the J call doubtful. Per germline, CDR1 SGHVS and CDR2 FQNEAQ. There are 15 residues in the CDR3. CDR3 region: CASSPTSGRPYEQYF. The CDR3 DNA follows: TGTGCCAGCAGCCCCACTAGCGGGAGGCCCTACGAGCAGTACTTC.

V and J are TRBV28 and TRBJ2-3; 8 nucleotides match TRBD2. Germline CDR1 reads MDHEN; CDR2 reads SYDVKM. The CDR3 spans 14 residues. The V gene end was trimmed by 3 bases and the J gene end by 7 bases; junction bases not matched to a gene: 6. CDR3: CASSFQRGFYTQYF. CDR3 sequence (DNA): TGTGCCAGCAGTTTCCAGCGGGGGTTTTATACGCAGTATTTT.

The chain recombines TRBV25-1 with TRBJ2-2, with a weak D call TRBD2 (5 bases). The ends were cut back, 3 bases at V and 3 bases at J, with 8 bases in the middle. Germline CDR1 MGHDK, CDR2 SYGVNS. The CDR3 covers 14 residues. CDR3 amino acids: CASSDRLHTGELFF. CDR3 DNA sequence: TGTGCCAGCAGTGACAGACTACACACCGGGGAGCTGTTTTTT.

To note about this clone: One junction end does not reproduce the germline sequence, and a read error may be involved. The same CDR3 is also encoded by other DNA sequences in this sample. V is TRBV4-1 and J is TRBJ2-4; a weak D match, TRBD2 (5 bases). The germline CDR1 and CDR2 sequences are MGHRA and YSYEKL. The CDR3 is 16 residues long. The CDR3 spells CASSRDVFGVENIQYF. The CDR3 DNA reads TGCGCCAGCAGCCGAGACGTTTTCGGGGTCGAAAACATCCAGTACTTC.

The J gene is TRBJ2-1, the V gene TRBV5-1, with 10 positions matching TRBD1. There are 21 residues in the CDR3. V dropped 4 bases and J dropped 0; count of bases not matched to a gene: 19. Germline CDR1 and CDR2: SGHRS and YFSETQ. DNA of the CDR3: TGCGCCAGCAGCAAAAAACCGGGACAGGGGCCGACTACTAGCTCCTACAATGAGCAGTTCTTC. As protein: CASSKKPGQGPTTSSYNEQFF.

V usage is TRBV19 and J usage is TRBJ1-3, with 8 bases aligning to TRBD1. Germline CDR1 reads LNHDA; CDR2 reads SQIVND (reference sequence). The CDR3 runs 16 residues. Trimming took 4 bases from V and 2 from J; bases not matched to a gene: 7. The CDR3 nucleotides read TGTGCCAGTAGTACCGCGACAGGGGTGCCTGGAAACACCATATATTTT. Amino acid sequence: CASSTATGVPGNTIYF.

This clone was recorded a few times. The chain is built from TRBV5-1 and TRBJ2-1; the match to TRBD2 covers 9 bases. This CDR3 is built from 15 residues. The V and J ends lost 3 bases and 1 base, in that order; junction bases with no gene match: 2. Looked up from germline, CDR1 is SGHRS and CDR2 is YFSETQ. As DNA, the CDR3 is TGCGCCAGCAGCTCCCTAGCGGGGTCCTACAATGAGCAGTTCTTC. It yields the protein CASSSLAGSYNEQFF.

As for this clone: This sample also contains other DNA sequences that code for the same CDR3. This rearrangement joins TRBV2 to TRBJ2-1; 10 nucleotides match TRBD2. The V and J ends lost 1 base and 4 bases, in that order; junction bases with no gene match: 4. CDR3 size: 16 residues. The germline V gene has CDR1 SNHLY and CDR2 FYNNEI. The CDR3 DNA is TGTGCCAGCAGTGAAGGGCTAGCGGGGGCATACAATGAGCAGTTCTTC. Protein product: CASSEGLAGAYNEQFF.

This clone was observed a handful of times. The V and J genes are TRBV29-1 and TRBJ2-1, with D perhaps TRBD2 (6 bases). The germline V and J ends were trimmed by 3 bases and 7 bases, with 13 bases remaining between them. This CDR3 contains 13 residues. CDR1 is SQVTM and CDR2 is ANQGSEA in the germline V gene. The CDR3 reads CSVEVGLLNEQFF. The CDR3 DNA follows: TGCAGCGTTGAGGTGGGACTGTTAAATGAGCAGTTCTTC.

This chain joins TRBV27 and TRBJ1-5; a weak D match, TRBD1 (5 bases). V was cut by 4 bases and J by 1 base, with 5 bases left in between. CDR3 size: 13 residues. CDR1 is MNHEY, CDR2 SMNVEV, per germline (reference sequence). This CDR3 reads CASSYRSNQPQHF. Here the CDR3 DNA reads TGTGCCAGCAGTTACAGGAGCAATCAGCCCCAGCATTTT.

The chain couples TRBV19 to TRBJ1-5, with D perhaps TRBD1 (6 bases). From germline, CDR1 is LNHDA and CDR2 SQIVND (reference sequence). The CDR3 totals 15 residues. Trimming cost V 5 bases and J 1 base, with 12 bases left between them. The CDR3 DNA reads TGTGCCAGTAGTTTCGACAGGATGAGCAATCAGCCCCAGCATTTT. Amino acid sequence: CASSFDRMSNQPQHF.

The genes are TRBV28 and TRBJ2-4; 7 bases agree with TRBD2. The CDR3 runs to 16 residues. V trimming: 7 bases; J trimming: 3 bases; junction bases outside the gene matches: 12. Germline values: CDR1 MDHEN, CDR2 SYDVKM. CDR3 residues: CASTAAGRRHKNIQYF. In DNA form, the CDR3 reads TGTGCCAGCACCGCCGCCGGGAGGAGGCACAAAAACATTCAGTACTTC.